These 8 T cell receptor beta chains share one sample of origin, sequenced in a study of response to subunit inactivated influenza vaccine. TCRdb called the RT-PCR reads again in MiXCR, with one record for every CDR3 protein. The data hold about 620,000 distinct CDR3 sequences, with roughly 10% observed a single time. The sequencing used PBMCs from blood, collected on the day of vaccination. The receptor source for this set is a man in his fifties who received an inactivated influenza vaccine.

This clonotype turned up a few times. The chain joins TRBV12-3 or TRBV12-4 to TRBJ2-7; D is perhaps TRBD1 (5 bases). This CDR3 spans 14 amino acids. V gave up 2 bases and J gave up 5 bases, with 13 bases separating them. The CDR3 coding sequence is TGTGCCAGCAGTTTAACAGGTACTCTAAACGAGCAGTACTTC. Protein product: CASSLTGTLNEQYF.

In its sample, this clonotype was seen a few times. CDR3 sequence: CASSQERDSSYEQYF. CDR3 DNA: TGTGCCAGCAGCCAAGAGCGGGACTCCTCCTACGAGCAGTACTTC. This sequence joins TRBV4-2 and TRBJ2-7; tentatively, D is TRBD2 (6 bases). Germline values: CDR1 LGHNA, CDR2 YNFKEQ. The CDR3 is made up of 15 amino acids. Trimming cost V 0 bases and J 0 bases, with 9 bases left between them.

V is TRBV24-1 and J is TRBJ2-1, with D uncertain. The CDR3 has 12 amino acids. Trimming took off 1 base at V and 14 bases at J, with 11 bases between the two ends. Per germline, CDR1 KGHDR and CDR2 SFDVKD. CDR3: CATSDLGQSEFF. The CDR3 DNA sequence: TGTGCCACCAGTGATTTAGGGCAGTCGGAGTTCTTC.

This clonotype was observed at least ten times. This chain uses TRBV5-1 with TRBJ2-7, with TRBD2 identical over 10 bases. Unmatched junction bases numbered 6, after V lost 1 base and J lost 5 bases. This CDR3 comprises 15 residues. Per germline, CDR1 SGHRS and CDR2 YFSETQ. CDR3 loop: CASSLPSGSLNEQYF. CDR3 nucleotides: TGCGCCAGCAGCTTGCCTAGCGGGAGTCTAAACGAGCAGTACTTC.

This chain uses TRBV12-3 or TRBV12-4 with TRBJ2-7; 8 bases align to TRBD1. The CDR3 sequence is 12 residues long. J was trimmed by 4 bases and V by 9 bases; bases with no gene match: 5. The CDR3 here is CASQGARYEQYF. DNA for the CDR3: TGTGCCAGTCAGGGGGCCCGATACGAGCAGTACTTC.

In its sample, this clonotype was seen many times. The rearrangement joins TRBV28 to TRBJ1-5; D ambiguous. Germline CDR1 and CDR2: MDHEN and SYDVKM. V lost 3 bases, J lost 4 bases, and 10 bases lay in between. The CDR3 length is 14 residues. This CDR3 is CASSFPQVNQPQHF. The CDR3 bases are TGTGCCAGCAGTTTTCCCCAGGTTAATCAGCCCCAGCATTTT.

J is TRBJ1-2 and V is TRBV7-9; D uncertain. This CDR3 has 14 amino acids. Germline CDR1 is SEHNR and CDR2 is FQNEAQ (reference sequence). Between the trimmed V and J ends, which lost 0 bases and 4 bases, there was a span of 9 bases. CDR3 sequence: CASSLAALTYGYTF. In nucleotides, the CDR3 is TGTGCCAGCAGCTTAGCGGCACTAACCTATGGCTACACCTTC.

The chain recombines TRBV12-3 or TRBV12-4 with TRBJ2-2, with D perhaps being TRBD1 or TRBD2 (5 bases each). The CDR3 loop spans 17 amino acids. The V gene lost 7 bases and the J gene lost 0 bases, with 18 bases spanning the gap. CDR3 residues: CASILSGRISNTGELFF. The CDR3 region has the DNA TGTGCCAGCATCCTCTCGGGACGGATCTCGAACACCGGGGAGCTGTTTTTT.